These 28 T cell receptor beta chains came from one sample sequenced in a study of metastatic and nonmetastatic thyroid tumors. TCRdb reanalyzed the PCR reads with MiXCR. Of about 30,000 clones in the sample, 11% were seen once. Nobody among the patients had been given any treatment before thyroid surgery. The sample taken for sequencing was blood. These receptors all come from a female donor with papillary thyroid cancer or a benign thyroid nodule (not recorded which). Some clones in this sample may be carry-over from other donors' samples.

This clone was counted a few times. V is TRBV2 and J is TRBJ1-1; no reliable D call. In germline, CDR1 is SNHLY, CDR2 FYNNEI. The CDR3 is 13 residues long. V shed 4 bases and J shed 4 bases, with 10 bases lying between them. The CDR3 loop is CASSVSVFTEAFF. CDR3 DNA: TGTGCCAGCAGTGTAAGTGTTTTCACTGAAGCTTTCTTT.

The CDR3 bases are TGTGCCACCAGCAGAGATTTAACGGGAGGGTCAGATACGCAGTATTTT. This sequence encodes CATSRDLTGGSDTQYF. The chain recombines TRBV15 with TRBJ2-3; TRBD2 aligns across 8 bases. CDR1 is LNHNV and CDR2 is YYDKDF in the germline V gene (reference sequence). The length of the CDR3 is 16 residues. V trimming: 0 bases; J trimming: 4 bases; junction bases outside the gene matches: 6.

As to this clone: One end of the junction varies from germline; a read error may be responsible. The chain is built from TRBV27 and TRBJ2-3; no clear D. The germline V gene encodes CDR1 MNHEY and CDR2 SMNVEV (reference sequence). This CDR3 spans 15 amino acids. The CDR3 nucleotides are TGTGCCAGCAGAGTTGTGGCGGAGAGCACAGATACGCGGTATTTT. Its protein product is CASRVVAESTDTRYF.

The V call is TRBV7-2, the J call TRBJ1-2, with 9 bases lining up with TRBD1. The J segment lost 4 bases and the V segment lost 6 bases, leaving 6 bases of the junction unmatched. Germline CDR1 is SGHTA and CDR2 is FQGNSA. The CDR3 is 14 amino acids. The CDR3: CASRKTGGGYGYTF. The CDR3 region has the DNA TGTGCCAGCAGGAAAACAGGGGGCGGCTATGGCTACACCTTC.

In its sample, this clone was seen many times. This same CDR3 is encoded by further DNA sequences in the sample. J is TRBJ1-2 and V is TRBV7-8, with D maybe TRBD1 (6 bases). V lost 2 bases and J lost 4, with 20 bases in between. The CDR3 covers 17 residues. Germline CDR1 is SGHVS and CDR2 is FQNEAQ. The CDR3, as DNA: TGTGCCAGCAGCTTAAGCTGGGCAGGGGATATCACCTATGGCTACACCTTC. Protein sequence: CASSLSWAGDITYGYTF.

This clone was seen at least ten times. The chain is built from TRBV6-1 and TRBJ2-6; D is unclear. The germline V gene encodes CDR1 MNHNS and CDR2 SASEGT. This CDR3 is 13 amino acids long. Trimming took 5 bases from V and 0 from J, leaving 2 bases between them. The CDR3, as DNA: TGTGCCAGCAGTAGCTCTGGGGCCAACGTCCTGACTTTC. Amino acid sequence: CASSSSGANVLTF.

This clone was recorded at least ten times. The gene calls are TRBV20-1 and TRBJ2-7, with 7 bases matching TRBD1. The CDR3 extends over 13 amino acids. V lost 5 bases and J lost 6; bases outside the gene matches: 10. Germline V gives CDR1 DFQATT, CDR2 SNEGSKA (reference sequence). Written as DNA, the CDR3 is TGCAGTGCTGAGGGGGTCGCAGGGGGCGAGCAGTACTTC. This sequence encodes CSAEGVAGGEQYF.

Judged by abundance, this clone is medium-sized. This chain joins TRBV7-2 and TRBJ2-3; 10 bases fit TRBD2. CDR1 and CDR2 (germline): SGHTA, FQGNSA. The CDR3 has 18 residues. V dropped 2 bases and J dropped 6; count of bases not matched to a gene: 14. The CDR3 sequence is CASSLLGLAGDLSDTQYF. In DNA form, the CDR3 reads TGTGCCAGCAGCTTACTTGGTCTAGCGGGAGACTTATCGGATACGCAGTATTTT.

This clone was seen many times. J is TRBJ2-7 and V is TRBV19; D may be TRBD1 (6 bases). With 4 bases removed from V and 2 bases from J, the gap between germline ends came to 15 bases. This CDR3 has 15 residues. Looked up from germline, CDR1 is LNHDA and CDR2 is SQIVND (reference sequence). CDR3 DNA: TGTGCCAGTAGTAGATCGGACAGTCAGGCCTACGAGCAGTACTTC. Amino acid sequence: CASSRSDSQAYEQYF. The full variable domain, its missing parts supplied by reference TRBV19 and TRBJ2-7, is DGGITQSPKYLFRKEGQNVTLSCEQNLNHDAMYWYRQDPGQGLRLIYYSQIVNDFQKGDIAEGYSVSREKKESFPLTVTSAQKNPTAFYLCASSRSDSQAYEQYFGPGTRLTVT.

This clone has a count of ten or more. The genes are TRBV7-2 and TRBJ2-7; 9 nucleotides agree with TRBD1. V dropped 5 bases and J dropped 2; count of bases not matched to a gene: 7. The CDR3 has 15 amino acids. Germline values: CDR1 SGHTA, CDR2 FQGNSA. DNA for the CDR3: TGTGCCAGCAGCAGATTCTGGGACAGGGCCTACGAGCAGTACTTC. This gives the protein CASSRFWDRAYEQYF.

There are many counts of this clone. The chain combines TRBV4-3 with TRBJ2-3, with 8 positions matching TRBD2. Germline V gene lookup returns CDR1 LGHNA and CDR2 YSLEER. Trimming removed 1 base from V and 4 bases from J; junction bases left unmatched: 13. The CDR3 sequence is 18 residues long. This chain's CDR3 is CASSQGLIASGFADTQYF. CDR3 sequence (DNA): TGCGCCAGCAGCCAAGGTCTGATCGCTAGCGGGTTTGCAGATACGCAGTATTTT.

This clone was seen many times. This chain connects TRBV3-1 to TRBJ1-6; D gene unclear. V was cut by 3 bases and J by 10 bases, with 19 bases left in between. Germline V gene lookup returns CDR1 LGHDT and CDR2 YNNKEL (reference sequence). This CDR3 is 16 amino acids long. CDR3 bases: TGTGCCAGCAGCCAGAATCGGGTGGGCGCCAGGTCACCCCTCCACTTT. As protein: CASSQNRVGARSPLHF.

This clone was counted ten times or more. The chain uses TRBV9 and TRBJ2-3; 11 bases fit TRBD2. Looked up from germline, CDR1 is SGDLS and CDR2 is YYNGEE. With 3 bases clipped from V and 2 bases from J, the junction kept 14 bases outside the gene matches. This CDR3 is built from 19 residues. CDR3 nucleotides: TGTGCCAGCAGCGGAGAAAGGTTAGCGGGAGGGCGACACACAGATACGCAGTATTTT. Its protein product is CASSGERLAGGRHTDTQYF.

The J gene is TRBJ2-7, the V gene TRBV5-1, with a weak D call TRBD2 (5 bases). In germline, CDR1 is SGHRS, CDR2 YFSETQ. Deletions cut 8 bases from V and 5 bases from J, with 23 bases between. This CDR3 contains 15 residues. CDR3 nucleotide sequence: TGCGCCAGTAGCCCTGCAGGTAGCGTGGCCGACGAGCAGTACTTC. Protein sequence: CASSPAGSVADEQYF.

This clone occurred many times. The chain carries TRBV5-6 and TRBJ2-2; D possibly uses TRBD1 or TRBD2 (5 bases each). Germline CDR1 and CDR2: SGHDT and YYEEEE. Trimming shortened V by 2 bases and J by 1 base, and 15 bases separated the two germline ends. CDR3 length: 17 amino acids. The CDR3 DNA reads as TGTGCCAGCAGCTTCCTGGGACCCGGCCAGAACACCGGGGAGCTGTTTTTT. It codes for CASSFLGPGQNTGELFF.

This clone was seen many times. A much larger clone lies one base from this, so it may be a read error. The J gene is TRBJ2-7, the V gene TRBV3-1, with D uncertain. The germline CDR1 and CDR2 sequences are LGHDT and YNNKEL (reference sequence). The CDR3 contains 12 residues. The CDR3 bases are TGTGCCAGCAACCAATCTAGTAGCGAGCAGTACTTC. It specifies CASNQSSSEQYF.

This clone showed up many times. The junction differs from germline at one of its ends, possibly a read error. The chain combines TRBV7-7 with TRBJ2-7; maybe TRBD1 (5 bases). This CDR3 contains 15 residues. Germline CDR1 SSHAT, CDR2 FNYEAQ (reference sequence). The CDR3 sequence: CASSLGQGSSYEQYF. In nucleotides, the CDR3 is TGTGCTAGCAGCTTAGGGCAGGGCTCCTCCTACGAGCAGTACTTC.

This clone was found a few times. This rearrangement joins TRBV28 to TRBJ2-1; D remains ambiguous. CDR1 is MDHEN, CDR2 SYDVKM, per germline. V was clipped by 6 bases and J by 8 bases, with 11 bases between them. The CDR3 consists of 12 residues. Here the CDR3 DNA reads TGTGCCAGCAGCTGGGCAGAATATGAGCAGTTCTTC. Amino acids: CASSWAEYEQFF.

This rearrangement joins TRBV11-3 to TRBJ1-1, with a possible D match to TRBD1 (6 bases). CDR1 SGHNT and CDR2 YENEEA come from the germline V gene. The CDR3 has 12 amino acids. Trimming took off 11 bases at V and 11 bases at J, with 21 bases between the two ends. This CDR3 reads CASREGDGPAFF. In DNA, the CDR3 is TGTGCCTCCCGGGAGGGGGATGGGCCCGCTTTCTTT.

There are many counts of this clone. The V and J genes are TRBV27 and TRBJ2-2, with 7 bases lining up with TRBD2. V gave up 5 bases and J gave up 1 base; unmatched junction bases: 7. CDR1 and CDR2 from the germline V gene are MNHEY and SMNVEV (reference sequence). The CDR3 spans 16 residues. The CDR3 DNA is TGTGCCAGCAGTCTAATTGGGGGGGGGAACACCGGGGAGCTGTTTTTT. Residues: CASSLIGGGNTGELFF.

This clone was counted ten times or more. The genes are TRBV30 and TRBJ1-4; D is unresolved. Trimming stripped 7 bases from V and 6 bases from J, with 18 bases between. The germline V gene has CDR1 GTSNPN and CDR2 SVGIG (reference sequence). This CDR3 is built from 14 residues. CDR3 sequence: CALNPGAQDEKLFF. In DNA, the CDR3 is TGTGCCTTAAACCCGGGAGCCCAGGATGAAAAACTGTTTTTT.

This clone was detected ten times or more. CDR3 region: CASSLGIGPNYGYTF. The DNA of the CDR3 is TGTGCCAGCAGCTTAGGGATAGGCCCTAACTATGGCTACACCTTC. This chain connects TRBV7-2 to TRBJ1-2; D is uncertain. The CDR3 consists of 15 residues. Trimming stripped 1 base from V and 0 bases from J, with 9 bases between. Per the germline V gene, CDR1 is SGHTA and CDR2 is FQGNSA.

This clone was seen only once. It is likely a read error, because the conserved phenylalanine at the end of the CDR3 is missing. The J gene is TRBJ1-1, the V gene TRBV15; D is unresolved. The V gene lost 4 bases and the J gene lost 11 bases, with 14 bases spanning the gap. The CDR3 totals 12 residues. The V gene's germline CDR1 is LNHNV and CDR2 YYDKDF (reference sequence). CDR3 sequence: CATSKEYGVAFL. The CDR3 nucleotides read TGTGCCACCAGCAAAGAGTATGGGGTGGCTTTCTTG.

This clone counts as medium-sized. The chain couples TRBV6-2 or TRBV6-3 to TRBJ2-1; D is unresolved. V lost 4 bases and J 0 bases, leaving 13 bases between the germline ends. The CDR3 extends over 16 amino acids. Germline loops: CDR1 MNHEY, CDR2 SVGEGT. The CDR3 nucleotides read TGTGCCAGCAGTTCGTACGCGTTTAGCTCCTACAATGAGCAGTTCTTC. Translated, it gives CASSSYAFSSYNEQFF.

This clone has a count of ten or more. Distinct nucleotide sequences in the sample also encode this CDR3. The CDR3 reads CASSHGVLYTEAFF. CDR3 coding DNA: TGTGCCAGCAGCCATGGCGTATTGTATACTGAAGCTTTCTTT. The chain recombines TRBV5-6 with TRBJ1-1, with D unclear. The CDR3 is 14 residues long. Per the germline V gene, CDR1 is SGHDT and CDR2 is YYEEEE. Trimming cost V 4 bases and J 5 bases, with 15 bases left between them.

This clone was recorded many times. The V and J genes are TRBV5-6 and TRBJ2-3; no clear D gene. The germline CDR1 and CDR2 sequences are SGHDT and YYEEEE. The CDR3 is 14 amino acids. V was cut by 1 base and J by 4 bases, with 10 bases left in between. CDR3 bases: TGTGCCAGCAGCTTGATCGACACCCCAGATACGCAGTATTTT. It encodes CASSLIDTPDTQYF. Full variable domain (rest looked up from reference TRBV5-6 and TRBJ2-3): DAGVTQSPTHLIKTRGQQVTLRCSPKSGHDTVSWYQQALGQGPQFIFQYYEEEERQRGNFPDRFSGHQFPNYSSELNVNALLLGDSALYLCASSLIDTPDTQYFGPGTRLTVL.

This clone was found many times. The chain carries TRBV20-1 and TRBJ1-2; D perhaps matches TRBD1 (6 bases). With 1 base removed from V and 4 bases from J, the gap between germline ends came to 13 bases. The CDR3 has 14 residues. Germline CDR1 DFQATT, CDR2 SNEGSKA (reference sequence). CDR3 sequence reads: CSARVGGAGYGYTF. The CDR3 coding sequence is TGCAGTGCTAGAGTGGGGGGGGCAGGCTATGGCTACACCTTC.

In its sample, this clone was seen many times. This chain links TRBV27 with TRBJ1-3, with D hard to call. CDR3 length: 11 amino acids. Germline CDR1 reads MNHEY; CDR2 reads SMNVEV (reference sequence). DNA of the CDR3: TGTGTCGGGGTGGAGAGAAACACCATATATTTT. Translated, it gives CVGVERNTIYF.